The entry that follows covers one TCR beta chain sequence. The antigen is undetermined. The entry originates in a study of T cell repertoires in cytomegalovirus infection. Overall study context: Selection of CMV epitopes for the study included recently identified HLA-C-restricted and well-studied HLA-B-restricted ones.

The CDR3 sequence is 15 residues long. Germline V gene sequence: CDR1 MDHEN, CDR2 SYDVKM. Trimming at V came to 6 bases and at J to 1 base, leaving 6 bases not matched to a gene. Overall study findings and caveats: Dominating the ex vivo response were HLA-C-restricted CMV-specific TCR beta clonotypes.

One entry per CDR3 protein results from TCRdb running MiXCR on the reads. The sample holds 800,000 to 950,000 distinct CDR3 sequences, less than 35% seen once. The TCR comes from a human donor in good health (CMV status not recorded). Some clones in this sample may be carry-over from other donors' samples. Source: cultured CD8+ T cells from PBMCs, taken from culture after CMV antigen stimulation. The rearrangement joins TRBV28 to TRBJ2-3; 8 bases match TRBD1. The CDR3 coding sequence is TGTGCCAGCAGCCCGGACAGGGTCGGCACAGATACGCAGTATTTT. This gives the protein CASSPDRVGTDTQYF.